Below, one T cell receptor (beta chain) is given with its context. Other DNA sequences of this sample code for an identical CDR3. The repertoire was sequenced with immunoSEQ multiplex PCR; TCRdb's copy has only in-frame clones and lacks some. The table records 70,000 to 100,000 clones, around 83% of them present only once. Time point of the sample: after dendritic cell vaccination, including at tumor progression/relapse. These data come from a study of glioma-infiltrating T cells after dendritic cell vaccination. V lost 4 bases, J lost 0 bases, and 7 bases lay in between. Germline CDR1 and CDR2: SGHRS and YFSETQ. There are 13 residues in the CDR3.

This sample comprised blood, obtained after dendritic cell vaccination. The chain recombines TRBV5-1 with TRBJ1-1, with D possibly matching TRBD1 (6 bases). The receptor was isolated from a human donor with glioblastoma. CDR3 in amino acids: CASSQGLNTEAFF. DNA for the CDR3: TGCGCCAGCAGCCAGGGGTTGAACACTGAAGCTTTCTTT.